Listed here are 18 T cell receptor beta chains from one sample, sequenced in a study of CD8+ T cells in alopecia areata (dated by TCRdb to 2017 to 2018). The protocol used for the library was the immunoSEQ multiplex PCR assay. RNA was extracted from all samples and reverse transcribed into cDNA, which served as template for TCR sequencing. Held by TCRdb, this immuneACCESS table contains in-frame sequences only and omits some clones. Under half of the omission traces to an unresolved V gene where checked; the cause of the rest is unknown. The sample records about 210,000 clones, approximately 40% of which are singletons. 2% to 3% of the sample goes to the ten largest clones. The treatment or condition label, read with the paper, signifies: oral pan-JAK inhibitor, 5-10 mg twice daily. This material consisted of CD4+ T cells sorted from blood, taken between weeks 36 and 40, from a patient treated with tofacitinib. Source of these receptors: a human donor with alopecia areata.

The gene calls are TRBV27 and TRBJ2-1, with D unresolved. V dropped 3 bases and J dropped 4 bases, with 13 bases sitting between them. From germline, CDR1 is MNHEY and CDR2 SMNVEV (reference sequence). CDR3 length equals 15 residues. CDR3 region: CASSFDIQLYNEQFF. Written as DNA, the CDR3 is TGTGCCAGCAGTTTTGACATTCAGCTTTACAATGAGCAGTTCTTC.

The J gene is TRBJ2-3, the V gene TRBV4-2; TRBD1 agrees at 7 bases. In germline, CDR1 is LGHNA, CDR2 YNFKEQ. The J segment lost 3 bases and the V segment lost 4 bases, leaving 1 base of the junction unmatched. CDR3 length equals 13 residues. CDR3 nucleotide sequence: TGTGCCAGCAGCCCCAGGGGGACAGATACGCAGTATTTT. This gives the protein CASSPRGTDTQYF.

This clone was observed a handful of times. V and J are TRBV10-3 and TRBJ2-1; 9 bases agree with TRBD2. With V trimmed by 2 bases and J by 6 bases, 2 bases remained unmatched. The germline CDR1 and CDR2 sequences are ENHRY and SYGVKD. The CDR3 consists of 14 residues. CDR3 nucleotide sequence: TGTGCCATCAGTGAGCTAGCGGGACGCAATGAGCAGTTCTTC. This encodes CAISELAGRNEQFF.

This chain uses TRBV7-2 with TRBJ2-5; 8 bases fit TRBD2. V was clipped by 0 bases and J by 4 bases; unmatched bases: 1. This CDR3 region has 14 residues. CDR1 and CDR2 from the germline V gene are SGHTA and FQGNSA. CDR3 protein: CASSLAAGGETQYF. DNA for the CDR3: TGTGCCAGCAGCTTAGCGGCGGGGGGAGAGACCCAGTACTTC.

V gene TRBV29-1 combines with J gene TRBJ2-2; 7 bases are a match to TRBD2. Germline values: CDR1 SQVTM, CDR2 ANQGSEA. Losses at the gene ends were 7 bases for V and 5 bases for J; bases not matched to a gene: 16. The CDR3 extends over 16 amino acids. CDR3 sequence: CSAVGGGGPGTGELFF. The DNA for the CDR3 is TGCAGCGCCGTGGGCGGGGGAGGGCCCGGGACCGGGGAGCTGTTTTTT.

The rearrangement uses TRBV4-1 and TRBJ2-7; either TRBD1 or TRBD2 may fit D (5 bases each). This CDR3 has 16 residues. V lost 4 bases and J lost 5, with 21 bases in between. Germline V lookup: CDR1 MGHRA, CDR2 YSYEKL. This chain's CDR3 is CASSPRDKAGSHEQYF. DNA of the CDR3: TGCGCCAGCAGCCCCCGGGATAAGGCAGGGAGCCACGAGCAGTACTTC.

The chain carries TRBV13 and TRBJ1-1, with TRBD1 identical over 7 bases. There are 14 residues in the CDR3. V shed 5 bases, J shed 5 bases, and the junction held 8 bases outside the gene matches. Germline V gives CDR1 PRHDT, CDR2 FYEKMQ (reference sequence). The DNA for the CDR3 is TGTGCCAGCAGCAGCAGGACAGGTTTAACTGAAGCTTTCTTT. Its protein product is CASSSRTGLTEAFF.

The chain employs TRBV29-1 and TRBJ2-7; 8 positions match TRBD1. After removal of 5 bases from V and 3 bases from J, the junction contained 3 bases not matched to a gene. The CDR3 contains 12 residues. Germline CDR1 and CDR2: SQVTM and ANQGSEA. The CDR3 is CSVSGTGYEQYF. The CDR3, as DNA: TGCAGCGTTTCCGGGACAGGCTACGAGCAGTACTTC.

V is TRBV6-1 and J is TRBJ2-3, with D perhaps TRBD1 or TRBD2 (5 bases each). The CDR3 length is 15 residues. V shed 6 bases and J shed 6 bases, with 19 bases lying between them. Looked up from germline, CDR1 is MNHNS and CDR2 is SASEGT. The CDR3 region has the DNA TGTGCCAGCAGAGCATTGACGGGACCGGTGGATACGCAGTATTTT. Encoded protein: CASRALTGPVDTQYF.

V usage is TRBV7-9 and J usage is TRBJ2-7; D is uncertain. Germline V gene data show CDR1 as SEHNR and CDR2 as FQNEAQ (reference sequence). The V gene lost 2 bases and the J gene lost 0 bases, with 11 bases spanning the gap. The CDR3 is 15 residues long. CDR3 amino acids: CASSLRPESSYEQYF. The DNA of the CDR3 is TGTGCCAGCAGCTTAAGGCCCGAGAGCTCCTACGAGCAGTACTTC.

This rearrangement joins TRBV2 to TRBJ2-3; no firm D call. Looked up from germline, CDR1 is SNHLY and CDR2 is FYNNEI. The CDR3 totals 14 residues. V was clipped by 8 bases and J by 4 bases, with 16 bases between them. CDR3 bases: TGTGCCAGCGCGGCACAAGCTCCTCCAGATACGCAGTATTTT. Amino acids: CASAAQAPPDTQYF.

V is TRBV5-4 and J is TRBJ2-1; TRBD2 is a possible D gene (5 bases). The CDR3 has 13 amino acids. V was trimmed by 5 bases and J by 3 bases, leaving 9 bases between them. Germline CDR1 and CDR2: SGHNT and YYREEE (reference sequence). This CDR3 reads CASRKEDYNEQFF. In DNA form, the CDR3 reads TGTGCCAGCAGGAAGGAGGACTACAATGAGCAGTTCTTC.

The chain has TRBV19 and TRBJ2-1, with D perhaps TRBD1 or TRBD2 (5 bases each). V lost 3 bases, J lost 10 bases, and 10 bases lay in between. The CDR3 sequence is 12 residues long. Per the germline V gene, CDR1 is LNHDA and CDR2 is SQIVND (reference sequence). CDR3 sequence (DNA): TGTGCCAGTAGTATTCGGGACCACGAGCAGTTCTTC. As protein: CASSIRDHEQFF.

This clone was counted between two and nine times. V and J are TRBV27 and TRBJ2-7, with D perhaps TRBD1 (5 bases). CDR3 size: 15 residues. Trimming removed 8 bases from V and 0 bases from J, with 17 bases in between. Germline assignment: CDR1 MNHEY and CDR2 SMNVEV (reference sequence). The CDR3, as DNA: TGTGCCAGCGCGTCCCTAGGGGTAAGCTCCTACGAGCAGTACTTC. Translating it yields CASASLGVSSYEQYF.

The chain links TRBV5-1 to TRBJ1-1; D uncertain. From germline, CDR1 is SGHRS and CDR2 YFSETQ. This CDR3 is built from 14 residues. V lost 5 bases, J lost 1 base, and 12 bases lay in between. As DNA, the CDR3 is TGCGCCAGCAGGTGGGGAGTAACGAACACTGAAGCTTTCTTT. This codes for CASRWGVTNTEAFF.

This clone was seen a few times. This chain's CDR3 is CSVGGDYYEQYF. DNA of the CDR3: TGCAGCGTTGGAGGGGATTACTACGAGCAGTACTTC. V is TRBV29-1 and J is TRBJ2-7; D possibly uses TRBD1 or TRBD2 (5 bases each). The CDR3 is made up of 12 amino acids. Trimming removed 4 bases at V and 3 bases at J, with 10 bases between. Germline V gene data show CDR1 as SQVTM and CDR2 as ANQGSEA.

The CDR3 reads CSVGGGSGEQFF. CDR3 sequence (DNA): TGCAGCGTCGGGGGAGGATCGGGTGAGCAGTTCTTC. This chain connects TRBV29-1 to TRBJ2-1; D perhaps matches TRBD2 (6 bases). The CDR3 covers 12 residues. V lost 6 bases to trimming and J lost 9 bases, with 15 bases between them. Germline V gene data show CDR1 as SQVTM and CDR2 as ANQGSEA.

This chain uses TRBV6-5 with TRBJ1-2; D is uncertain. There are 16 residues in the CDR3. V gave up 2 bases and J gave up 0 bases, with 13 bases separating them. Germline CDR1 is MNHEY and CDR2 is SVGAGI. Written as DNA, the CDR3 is TGTGCCAGCAGTTACGACGTTAACTCAGCTAACTATGGCTACACCTTC. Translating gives CASSYDVNSANYGYTF.